The next 22 T cell receptor beta chains were all read from a single sample in a study of control samples from healthy donors and cancer patients. Here immunoSEQ multiplex PCR was the method, and the copy in TCRdb shows in-frame clones only, minus some. The sample carries 75,000 to 95,000 clones, approximately 93% recorded once. The sample was blood. These TCRs come from a woman younger than 45 in good health.

In nucleotides, the CDR3 is TGTGCCAGCAGAGTTTGGCAGGGCTATGAAAAACTGTTTTTT. This gives the protein CASRVWQGYEKLFF. V and J are TRBV2 and TRBJ1-4; possibly TRBD1 for D (5 bases). CDR3 size: 14 residues. Per the germline V gene, CDR1 is SNHLY and CDR2 is FYNNEI. Trimming left V 6 bases short and J 6 bases short, with 14 bases between.

The sample holds a few counts of this clone. CDR3 DNA: TGTGCCAGCAGTCTCTATAGCGGGGCCACAGATACGCAGTATTTT. Translation: CASSLYSGATDTQYF. The chain uses TRBV6-5 and TRBJ2-3; 8 bases match TRBD2. Germline lookup yields CDR1 MNHEY and CDR2 SVGAGI. The CDR3 totals 15 residues. V lost 5 bases, J lost 2 bases, and 6 bases stayed unmatched.

J is TRBJ2-7 and V is TRBV6-1; possibly TRBD2 for D (6 bases). The germline gives CDR1 MNHNS, CDR2 SASEGT. This CDR3 spans 15 amino acids. The V end lost 1 base, the J end lost 6 bases, and 16 bases lay between the germline ends. In DNA, the CDR3 is TGTGCCAGCAGTGAAGGCTGGGTAAGGGGAGGCGAGCAGTACTTC. Protein: CASSEGWVRGGEQYF.

The chain employs TRBV5-1 and TRBJ2-5, with no clear D. V was clipped by 0 bases and J by 1 base, with 19 bases between them. The germline gives CDR1 SGHRS, CDR2 YFSETQ. This CDR3 has 18 residues. CDR3 sequence reads: CASSLGSGSYGFQETQYF. CDR3 sequence (DNA): TGCGCCAGCAGCTTGGGTTCTGGCAGTTATGGGTTCCAAGAGACCCAGTACTTC.

The chain has TRBV6-5 and TRBJ2-7, with 8 nucleotides matching TRBD1. Germline V CDR1 and CDR2: MNHEY, SVGAGI. The length of the CDR3 is 12 residues. The V segment lost 6 bases and the J segment 5 bases; nucleotides outside the gene matches: 3. The CDR3 DNA reads TGTGCCAGCAGGGACAGGGTCCACGAGCAGTACTTC. Translated, it gives CASRDRVHEQYF.

The chain uses TRBV29-1 and TRBJ1-2; D may be TRBD1 (5 bases). Looked up from germline, CDR1 is SQVTM and CDR2 is ANQGSEA. Trimming stripped 3 bases from V and 5 bases from J, with 19 bases between. The CDR3 sequence is 15 residues long. The CDR3 bases are TGCAGCGTTGACAGGGCCTTAGTCCTGGAGTATGGCTACACCTTC. Translating gives CSVDRALVLEYGYTF. Variable domain in full (rest from reference TRBV29-1 and TRBJ1-2): SAVISQKPSRDICQRGTSLTIQCQVDSQVTMMFWYRQQPGQSLTLIATANQGSEATYESGFVIDKFPISRPNLTFSTLTVSNMSPEDSSIYLCSVDRALVLEYGYTFGSGTRLTVV.

The rearrangement joins TRBV19 to TRBJ2-1; D is ambiguous. CDR1 and CDR2 from the germline V gene are LNHDA and SQIVND (reference sequence). The CDR3 is made up of 13 amino acids. Deletions cut 4 bases from V and 6 bases from J, with 10 bases between. In DNA form, the CDR3 reads TGTGCCAGTAGTACACTACTTAGCAATGAGCAGTTCTTC. Protein sequence: CASSTLLSNEQFF.

V usage is TRBV11-2 and J usage is TRBJ2-7; TRBD1 agrees at 10 bases. In germline, CDR1 is SGHAT, CDR2 FQNNGV. The CDR3 consists of 15 residues. With V trimmed by 4 bases and J by 2 bases, 5 bases remained unmatched. The CDR3 DNA is TGTGCCAGCAGCTCGACAGGGGGCTTTACCTACGAGCAGTACTTC. Its protein product is CASSSTGGFTYEQYF.

The V and J genes are TRBV11-2 and TRBJ1-3, with D tentatively TRBD1 (6 bases). The CDR3 runs 16 residues. V lost 5 bases and J lost 4, with 18 bases in between. The germline V gene has CDR1 SGHAT and CDR2 FQNNGV. The CDR3 protein is CASSPLQGQRGNTIYF. DNA of the CDR3: TGTGCCAGCAGCCCTCTACAGGGTCAGAGAGGAAACACCATATATTTT.

V and J are TRBV7-9 and TRBJ2-7; D remains ambiguous. Germline CDR1 is SEHNR and CDR2 is FQNEAQ (reference sequence). The CDR3 contains 12 residues. Between the trimmed V and J ends, which lost 2 bases and 2 bases, there was a span of 4 bases. The CDR3 is CASSLQTYEQYF. The CDR3 nucleotides read TGTGCCAGCAGCTTACAAACCTACGAGCAGTACTTC. Based on the CDR3 plus reference TRBV7-9 and TRBJ2-7, the full variable domain is DTGVSQNPRHKITKRGQNVTFRCDPISEHNRLYWYRQTLGQGPEFLTYFQNEAQLEKSRLLSDRFSAERPKGSFSTLEIQRTEQGDSAMYLCASSLQTYEQYFGPGTRLTVT.

The V call is TRBV5-5, the J call TRBJ2-7, with D unclear. The V end lost 4 bases, the J end lost 2 bases, and 13 bases lay between the germline ends. The CDR3 totals 14 residues. Germline V CDR1 and CDR2: SGHKS, YYEKEE (reference sequence). For the CDR3, the DNA is TGTGCCAGCAGCCAAGATTGGGTCACCTACGAGCAGTACTTC. Protein: CASSQDWVTYEQYF.

CDR3 in DNA: TGTGCCAGCAGCGGAGCATATGGCTACACCTTC. Protein: CASSGAYGYTF. The chain joins TRBV7-9 to TRBJ1-2; D remains ambiguous. V was cut by 5 bases and J by 5 bases, with 6 bases left in between. This CDR3 region has 11 residues. CDR1 and CDR2 from the germline V gene are SEHNR and FQNEAQ (reference sequence).

The CDR3 bases are TGCAGCGTTGATTTGGGCCAGCAAGAGACCCAGTACTTC. Protein product: CSVDLGQQETQYF. This chain uses TRBV29-1 with TRBJ2-5, with unresolved D. The CDR3 has 13 residues. The V gene lost 3 bases and the J gene lost 2 bases, with 10 bases spanning the gap. Germline V gene lookup returns CDR1 SQVTM and CDR2 ANQGSEA.

This chain connects TRBV6-5 to TRBJ2-7, with a possible D match to TRBD1 (5 bases). The V and J ends lost 8 bases and 1 base respectively, with 18 bases between them. CDR1 is MNHEY and CDR2 is SVGAGI in the germline V gene. The CDR3 sequence is 15 residues long. The CDR3 DNA follows: TGTGCCAGCGGGGCAACGGCAGACGTTTCCTACGAGCAGTACTTC. This gives the protein CASGATADVSYEQYF.

This clone was seen a single time. The chain joins TRBV4-2 to TRBJ1-2; D perhaps matches TRBD1 (6 bases). Germline assignment: CDR1 LGHNA and CDR2 YNFKEQ. The CDR3 runs 15 residues. The V end lost 1 base, the J end lost 0 bases, and 9 bases lay between the germline ends. CDR3 sequence: CASSQGRDTNYGYTF. The CDR3 DNA reads as TGTGCCAGCAGCCAAGGGCGGGACACTAACTATGGCTACACCTTC.

To note about this clone: The same CDR3 also results from other DNA sequences found in this sample. The gene calls are TRBV5-8 and TRBJ2-3, with unresolved D. Germline CDR1 is SGHTS and CDR2 is YDEGEE. The CDR3 extends over 11 amino acids. V lost 2 bases and J 6 bases, leaving 4 bases between the germline ends. In DNA form, the CDR3 reads TGTGCCAGCAGCTTAGTGGATACGCAGTATTTT. This gives the protein CASSLVDTQYF.

The chain is built from TRBV5-6 and TRBJ2-5, with D possibly called TRBD1 or TRBD2 (5 bases each). Germline V gene sequence: CDR1 SGHDT, CDR2 YYEEEE. The V end was cut by 4 bases, the J end by 5 bases, with 12 bases between. The CDR3 contains 13 residues. CDR3 DNA sequence: TGTGCCAGCAGCCCGGACTGGGGGGAGACCCAGTACTTC. Translated: CASSPDWGETQYF.

The V and J genes are TRBV7-9 and TRBJ1-4, with TRBD1 matching over 8 bases. Germline-derived CDR1 and CDR2 are SEHNR and FQNEAQ (reference sequence). CDR3 length: 18 amino acids. V lost 4 bases and J lost 8; bases outside the gene matches: 18. Here the CDR3 reads CASSSEGTGFFSREKLFF. CDR3 in DNA: TGTGCCAGCAGCTCCGAGGGGACAGGTTTCTTTTCGAGGGAAAAACTGTTTTTT.

V and J are TRBV4-1 and TRBJ1-4; TRBD1 matches 7 bases. This CDR3 is built from 17 residues. V dropped 3 bases and J dropped 4; count of bases not matched to a gene: 11. In germline, CDR1 is MGHRA, CDR2 YSYEKL. DNA for the CDR3: TGCGCCAGCAGCCACCCCAGGGGGGGCGGAAATAATGAAAAACTGTTTTTT. Residues: CASSHPRGGGNNEKLFF.

The V and J genes are TRBV11-3 and TRBJ1-1, with D possibly matching TRBD1 (6 bases). The germline V gene encodes CDR1 SGHNT and CDR2 YENEEA. The CDR3 covers 16 residues. V lost 5 bases and J 1 base, leaving 17 bases between the germline ends. The CDR3 DNA reads TGTGCCAGCAGCGTTCTAGGGGGGACGACGAACACTGAAGCTTTCTTT. Protein: CASSVLGGTTNTEAFF.

This chain uses TRBV7-3 with TRBJ1-6; D unclear. This CDR3 comprises 13 residues. Germline CDR1 reads SGHTA; CDR2 reads FQGTGA. Trimming pared 5 bases from V and 6 bases from J, leaving 8 bases between. The CDR3 loop is CASSQAANSPLHF. Written as DNA, the CDR3 is TGTGCCAGCAGCCAGGCGGCTAATTCACCCCTCCACTTT.

The chain joins TRBV27 to TRBJ1-6; TRBD1 matches 7 bases. J gave up 9 bases and V 0 bases, and 8 bases lay outside the gene matches. The length of the CDR3 is 16 residues. Germline V gene sequence: CDR1 MNHEY, CDR2 SMNVEV (reference sequence). CDR3: CASSLSADRVASPLHF. The CDR3 DNA reads as TGTGCCAGCAGTTTATCCGCCGACAGGGTAGCTTCACCCCTCCACTTT.